These T cell receptor beta chains were read from a single sample in a study of HIV-infected children after antiretroviral therapy interruption. One entry per CDR3 protein, called by TCRdb with MiXCR from the 3' RACE reads. Seen here are nearly 15,000 distinct CDR3 sequences, approximately 3.6% observed once, and the top ten hold about a third. The sequences come from CD45RO+ CD8+ T cells from PBMCs, pooled from several time points, collected from a donor given antiretroviral therapy, either interrupted or continuous. All receptors come from a pool of human donors with HIV. CDR3s include the opening cysteine and the closing phenylalanine or tryptophan. The D gene is left open where the match is weak. Clone size is stated in some rows and not others, as once, few, many or a class when expanded.

CDR3 protein	CDR3 DNA	V gene	D gene	clone size	CDR3 length	J gene
CASRGPLDTQYF	TGTGCCTCCCGAGGCCCGTTAGATACGCAGTATTTT	TRBV6-6	.	many	12	TRBJ2-3
CASLVTWSGYNEQFF	TGTGCCAGCTTAGTTACCTGGTCTGGCTACAATGAGCAGTTCTTC	TRBV7-2	.	many	15	TRBJ2-1
CASSYAGGDNEQFF	TGTGCCAGCAGTTACGCGGGGGGGGACAATGAGCAGTTCTTC	TRBV12-3/TRBV12-4	TRBD2	many	14	TRBJ2-1
CASSPGHLYEQYF	TGCGCCAGCAGTCCGGGACACCTCTACGAGCAGTACTTC	TRBV10-1	.	medium-sized	13	TRBJ2-7
CSTKGQAGADYSPLHF	TGCAGTACAAAGGGTCAAGCGGGGGCGGATTATTCACCCCTCCACTTT	TRBV20-1	.	.	16	TRBJ1-6
CASSSTSGGGNEQFF	TGTGCCAGCAGTTCGACTAGCGGGGGAGGCAATGAGCAGTTCTTC	TRBV6-4	TRBD2	many	15	TRBJ2-1
CASRSGQGNEKLFF	TGTGCCAGCAGATCGGGACAGGGGAATGAAAAACTGTTTTTT	TRBV12-3/TRBV12-4	TRBD1	many	14	TRBJ1-4
CATSRQADTGELFF	TGTGCCACCAGCAGACAGGCCGATACCGGGGAGCTGTTTTTT	TRBV15	.	.	14	TRBJ2-2
CASSQEGRGGNEQYF	TGTGCCAGCAGCCAAGAAGGACGGGGGGGAAACGAGCAGTACTTC	TRBV4-2	TRBD2	many	15	TRBJ2-7
CASSQDISYGAGNEQFF	TGCGCCAGCAGCCAAGATATATCATATGGGGCGGGGAATGAGCAGTTCTTC	TRBV4-1	.	many	17	TRBJ2-1
CSARDPRRTGYYGYTF	TGCAGTGCTAGAGATCCTCGGAGGACAGGGTACTATGGCTACACCTTC	TRBV20-1	TRBD1	many	16	TRBJ1-2